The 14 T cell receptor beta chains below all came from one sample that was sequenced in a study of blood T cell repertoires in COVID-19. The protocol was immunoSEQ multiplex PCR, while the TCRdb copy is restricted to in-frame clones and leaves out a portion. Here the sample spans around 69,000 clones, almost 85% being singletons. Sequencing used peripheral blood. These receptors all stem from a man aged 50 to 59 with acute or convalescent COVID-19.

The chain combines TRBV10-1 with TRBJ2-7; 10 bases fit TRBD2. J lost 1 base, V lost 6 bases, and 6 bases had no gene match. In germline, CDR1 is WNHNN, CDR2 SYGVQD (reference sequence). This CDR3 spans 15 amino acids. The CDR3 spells CASSPTSGESYEQYF. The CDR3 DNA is TGCGCCAGCAGCCCTACTAGCGGGGAATCCTACGAGCAGTACTTC.

The chain's CDR3 is CASSTLLPTSGATYNEQFF. The CDR3 region has the DNA TGTGCCAGCAGCACCCTACTGCCGACTAGCGGGGCAACCTACAATGAGCAGTTCTTC. The genes are TRBV6-2 or TRBV6-3 and TRBJ2-1, with 11 bases that match TRBD2. This CDR3 has 19 amino acids. CDR1 MNHEY and CDR2 SVGEGT come from the germline V gene. V was pared by 6 bases and J by 2 bases, with 15 bases of the junction left unmatched.

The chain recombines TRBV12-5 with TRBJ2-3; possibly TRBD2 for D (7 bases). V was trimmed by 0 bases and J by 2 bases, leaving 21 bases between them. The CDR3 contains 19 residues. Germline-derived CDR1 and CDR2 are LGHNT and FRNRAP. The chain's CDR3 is CASGLVLGGLGSNTDTQYF. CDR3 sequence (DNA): TGTGCTAGTGGTTTGGTACTCGGGGGGCTAGGCTCCAACACAGATACGCAGTATTTT.

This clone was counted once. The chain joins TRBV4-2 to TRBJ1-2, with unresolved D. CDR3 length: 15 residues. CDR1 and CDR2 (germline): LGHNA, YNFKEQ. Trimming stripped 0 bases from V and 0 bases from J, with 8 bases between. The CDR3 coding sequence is TGTGCCAGCAGCCAAGAACTGAATACTAACTATGGCTACACCTTC. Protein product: CASSQELNTNYGYTF.

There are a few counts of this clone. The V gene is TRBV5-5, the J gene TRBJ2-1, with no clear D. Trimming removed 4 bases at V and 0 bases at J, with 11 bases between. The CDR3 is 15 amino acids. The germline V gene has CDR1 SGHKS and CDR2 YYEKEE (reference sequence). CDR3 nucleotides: TGTGCCAGCAGCCCCGTGGCAAGCTCCTACAATGAGCAGTTCTTC. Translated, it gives CASSPVASSYNEQFF. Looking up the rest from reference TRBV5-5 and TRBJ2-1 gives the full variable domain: DAGVTQSPTHLIKTRGQQVTLRCSPISGHKSVSWYQQVLGQGPQFIFQYYEKEERGRGNFPDRFSARQFPNYSSELNVNALLLGDSALYLCASSPVASSYNEQFFGPGTRLTVL.

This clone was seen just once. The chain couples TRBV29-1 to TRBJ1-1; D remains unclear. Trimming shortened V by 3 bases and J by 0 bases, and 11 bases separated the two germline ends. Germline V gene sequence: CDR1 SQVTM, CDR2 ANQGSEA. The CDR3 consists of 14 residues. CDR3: CSVDWNSMNTEAFF. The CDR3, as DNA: TGCAGCGTTGATTGGAACAGCATGAACACTGAAGCTTTCTTT.

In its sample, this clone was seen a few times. The CDR3 sequence is CAIRRGKKEQYV. Written as DNA, the CDR3 is TGTGCCATCCGGCGGGGTAAGAAAGAGCAGTACGTC. The rearrangement links TRBV10-3 to TRBJ2-7; a weak D match, TRBD2 (6 bases). CDR3 length: 12 amino acids. Trimming stripped 8 bases from V and 7 bases from J, with 15 bases between. CDR1 and CDR2 from the germline V gene are ENHRY and SYGVKD.

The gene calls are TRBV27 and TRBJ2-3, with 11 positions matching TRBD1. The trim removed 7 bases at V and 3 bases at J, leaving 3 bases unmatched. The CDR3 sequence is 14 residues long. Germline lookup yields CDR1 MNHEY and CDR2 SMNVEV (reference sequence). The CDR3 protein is CASMDRGRTDTQYF. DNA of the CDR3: TGTGCCAGCATGGACAGGGGGCGTACAGATACGCAGTATTTT.

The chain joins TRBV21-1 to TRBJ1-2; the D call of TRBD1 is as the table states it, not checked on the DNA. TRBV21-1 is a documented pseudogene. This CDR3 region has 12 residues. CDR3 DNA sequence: TGTGCCAGCAGCAATTCCAGGCCCCCCTACACCTTC. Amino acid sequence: CASSNSRPPYTF.

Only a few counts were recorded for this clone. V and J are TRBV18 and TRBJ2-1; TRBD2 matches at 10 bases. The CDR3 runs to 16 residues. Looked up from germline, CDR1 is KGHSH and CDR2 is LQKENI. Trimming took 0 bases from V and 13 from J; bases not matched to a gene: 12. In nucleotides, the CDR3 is TGTGCCAGCTCACCACCGAGGGCTAGCGGGGGCCTACCTCAGTTCTTC. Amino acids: CASSPPRASGGLPQFF.

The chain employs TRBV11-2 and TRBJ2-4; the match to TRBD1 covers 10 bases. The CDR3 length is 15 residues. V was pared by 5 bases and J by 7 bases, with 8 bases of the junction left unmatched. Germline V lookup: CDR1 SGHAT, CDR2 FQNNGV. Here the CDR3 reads CASSTRTGGGNIQYF. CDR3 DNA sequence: TGTGCCAGCAGCACTCGGACAGGGGGAGGGAACATTCAGTACTTC.

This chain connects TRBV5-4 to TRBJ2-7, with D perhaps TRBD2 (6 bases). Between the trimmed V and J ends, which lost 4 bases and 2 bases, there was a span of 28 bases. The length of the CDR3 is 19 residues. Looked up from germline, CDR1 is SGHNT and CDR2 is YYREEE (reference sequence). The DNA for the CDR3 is TGTGCCAGCAGCCCACCTTCCGCTCATCGGGACTCTTCGACCTACGAGCAGTACTTC. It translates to CASSPPSAHRDSSTYEQYF.

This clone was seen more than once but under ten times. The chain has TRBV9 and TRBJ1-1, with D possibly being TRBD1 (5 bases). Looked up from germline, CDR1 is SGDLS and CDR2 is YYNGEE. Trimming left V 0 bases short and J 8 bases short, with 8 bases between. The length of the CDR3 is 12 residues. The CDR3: CASSVGQGEAFF. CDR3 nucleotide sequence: TGTGCCAGCAGCGTAGGTCAGGGAGAAGCTTTCTTT.

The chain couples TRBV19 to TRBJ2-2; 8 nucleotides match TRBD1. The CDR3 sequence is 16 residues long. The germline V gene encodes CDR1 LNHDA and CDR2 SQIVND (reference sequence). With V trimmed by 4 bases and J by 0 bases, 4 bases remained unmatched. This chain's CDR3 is CASSRGQDANTGELFF. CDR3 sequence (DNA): TGTGCCAGTAGTAGGGGACAGGACGCGAACACCGGGGAGCTGTTTTTT.